This TCR beta chain was recorded in a study of blood T cell repertoires in COVID-19. The CDR3 has 14 residues. Deletions cut 7 bases from V and 0 bases from J, with 12 bases between. Per the germline V gene, CDR1 is LNHDA and CDR2 is SQIVND (reference sequence). Profiled with immunoSEQ multiplex PCR; TCRdb holds only in-frame clones, not every one. The sample consists of some 80,000 clones, 65% to 85% of them appearing once. Material: peripheral blood. The V call is TRBV19, the J call TRBJ1-1; no definite D call. This clonotype originated in a man aged 60 to 75 with active or convalescent COVID-19. The CDR3 DNA is TGTGCCAGTACCCGGGTGGACTTGAACACTGAAGCTTTCTTT. This gives the protein CASTRVDLNTEAFF. Drawing the rest from reference TRBV19 and TRBJ1-1, the complete variable domain is DGGITQSPKYLFRKEGQNVTLSCEQNLNHDAMYWYRQDPGQGLRLIYYSQIVNDFQKGDIAEGYSVSREKKESFPLTVTSAQKNPTAFYLCASTRVDLNTEAFFGQGTRLTVV.